These 5 T cell receptor beta chains were all obtained from the same sample, sequenced in a study of blood T cell repertoires in COVID-19. Sequenced by immunoSEQ multiplex PCR; TCRdb stores in-frame clones only, minus some. The sample includes around 250,000 clones, roughly 85% seen only once; the top ten take approximately 5.1%. The sequenced material came from peripheral blood. These receptors were obtained from a man aged 50 to 60 with active or convalescent COVID-19.

The J gene is TRBJ2-6, the V gene TRBV18; D remains unclear. Germline CDR1 reads KGHSH; CDR2 reads LQKENI. V was shortened by 3 bases and J by 1 base, with 13 bases between the two germline ends. The CDR3 has 17 amino acids. The DNA for the CDR3 is TGTGCCAGCTCACCCACGGTCCGGAGATCTGGGGCCAACGTCCTGACTTTC. Its translation: CASSPTVRRSGANVLTF. The full variable domain, in which reference TRBV18 and TRBJ2-6 provide the parts outside the CDR3, is NAGVMQNPRHLVRRRGQEARLRCSPMKGHSHVYWYRQLPEEGLKFMVYLQKENIIDESGMPKERFSAEFPKEGPSILRIQQVVRGDSAAYFCASSPTVRRSGANVLTFGAGSRLTVL.

J is TRBJ2-1 and V is TRBV3-1 (or the pseudogene TRBV3-2); 10 bases are a match to TRBD2. Trimming removed 1 base from V and 8 bases from J; junction bases left unmatched: 8. Germline V lookup: CDR1 LGHDT, CDR2 YNNKEL (reference sequence). The CDR3 is made up of 16 amino acids. The CDR3 loop reads CASSQVTSGIGDEQFF. The CDR3 DNA reads as TGTGCCAGCAGCCAAGTTACTAGCGGGATAGGCGATGAGCAGTTCTTC.

The rearrangement links TRBV5-1 to TRBJ1-2; 7 bases match TRBD1. The CDR3 sequence is 12 residues long. The trim removed 7 bases at V and 6 bases at J, leaving 6 bases unmatched. Germline assignment: CDR1 SGHRS and CDR2 YFSETQ. The DNA of the CDR3 is TGCGCCAGCCGACAGGGCGAGCATGGCTACACCTTC. This codes for CASRQGEHGYTF. The whole variable domain, remainder taken from reference TRBV5-1 and TRBJ1-2, is KAGVTQTPRYLIKTRGQQVTLSCSPISGHRSVSWYQQTPGQGLQFLFEYFSETQRNKGNFPGRFSGRQFSNSRSEMNVSTLELGDSALYLCASRQGEHGYTFGSGTRLTVV.

This clone was observed once. V usage is TRBV2 and J usage is TRBJ2-7; TRBD1 aligns across 9 bases. With 5 bases clipped from V and 3 bases from J, the junction kept 8 bases outside the gene matches. The CDR3 is made up of 15 amino acids. The V gene's germline CDR1 is SNHLY and CDR2 FYNNEI. DNA of the CDR3: TGTGCCAGCAGTTGGGAGGGACAGGGTTTCTACGAGCAGTACTTC. As protein: CASSWEGQGFYEQYF.

V and J are TRBV6-5 and TRBJ2-1; 13 bases line up with TRBD2. Germline lookup yields CDR1 MNHEY and CDR2 SVGAGI. This CDR3 is 15 amino acids long. V was pared by 0 bases and J by 9 bases, with 2 bases of the junction left unmatched. Here the CDR3 DNA reads TGTGCCAGCAGTTACTCGACTAGCGGGAGGAGTGAGCAGTTCTTC. This codes for CASSYSTSGRSEQFF.